Listed below are T cell receptor beta chains from one sample, sequenced in a study of T cell repertoires in cytomegalovirus infection. TCRdb reprocessed the reads with MiXCR, giving one entry per CDR3 protein. The sample has about 360,000 distinct CDR3 sequences; about 32% are singletons. These receptors' antigens are unknown. The sample here was cultured PBMCs, taken from culture after CMV antigen stimulation. Receptors originate from a human donor in good health (CMV status not recorded). Some clones in this sample may be carry-over from other donors' samples. CDR3s leave out the opening cysteine and the closing phenylalanine or tryptophan.

CDR3 length | J gene | V gene | CDR3 protein
11 | TRBJ1-2 | TRBV5-3 | ASSLDGLSDYT
13 | TRBJ2-5 | TRBV7-8 | ASSLKRTGVQTQY
9 | TRBJ2-7 | TRBV20-1 | SALIGYEQY
12 | TRBJ2-5 | TRBV12-5 | ASGLAGAGETQY
14 | TRBJ2-7 | TRBV7-2 | ASSAPRTGFSYEQY
10 | TRBJ2-4 | TRBV28 | ASREAKNIQY
12 | TRBJ2-1 | TRBV6-2/TRBV6-3 | ASRPRVAANEQF
12 | TRBJ2-7 | TRBV6-2/TRBV6-3 | ASRDGTFAYEQY
12 | TRBJ1-2 | TRBV9 | ASSTGGQGGGYT
11 | TRBJ1-4 | TRBV28 | ASSRQINEKLF
12 | TRBJ2-1 | TRBV19 | ASTSSGRADEQF
14 | TRBJ1-5 | TRBV6-8 | ASSHQRQGSNQPQH
15 | TRBJ2-2 | TRBV11-2 | ASRRRGGRTNTGELF
12 | TRBJ2-1 | TRBV7-2 | ASSGPDHKDEQF
11 | TRBJ1-2 | TRBV7-6 | ASSPPANYGYT
17 | TRBJ1-5 | TRBV19 | ASNPRTGQTRTSNQPQH
13 | TRBJ1-2 | TRBV6-5 | ASRRGQGRGYGYT
10 | TRBJ1-2 | TRBV12-3/TRBV12-4 | ASSSVSYGYT
13 | TRBJ2-5 | TRBV7-9 | ASSHRDNRRETQY
13 | TRBJ1-5 | TRBV28 | ASSPPSYSNQPQH
12 | TRBJ2-3 | TRBV7-8 | ASTHFGIPDTQY
14 | TRBJ2-5 | TRBV7-9 | ASSPNWAWNQETQY
12 | TRBJ1-2 | TRBV28 | ASSLGQLNYGYT
10 | TRBJ2-1 | TRBV20-1 | SATGGSVWQF
13 | TRBJ1-4 | TRBV25-1 | ASSEWDRGSEKLF
12 | TRBJ2-7 | TRBV20-1 | SAPDRGLGNEQY
14 | TRBJ1-4 | TRBV4-3 | ASSQDGRGKNEKLF